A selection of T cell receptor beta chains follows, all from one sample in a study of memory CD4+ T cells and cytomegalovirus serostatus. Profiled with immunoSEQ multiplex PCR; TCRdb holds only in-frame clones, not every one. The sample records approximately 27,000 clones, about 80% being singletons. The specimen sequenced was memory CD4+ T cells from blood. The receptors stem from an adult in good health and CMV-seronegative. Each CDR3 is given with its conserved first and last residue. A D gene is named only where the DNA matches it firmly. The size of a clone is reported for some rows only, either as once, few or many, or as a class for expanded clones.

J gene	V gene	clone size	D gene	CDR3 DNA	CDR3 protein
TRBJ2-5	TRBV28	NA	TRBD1	TGTGCCAGCAGTTTATCAGGGGGGACCCAGTACTTC	CASSLSGGTQYF
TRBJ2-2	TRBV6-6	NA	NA	TGTGCCAGCAGTTACCTCCCGATTTTGGGCACCGGGGAGCTGTTTTTT	CASSYLPILGTGELFF
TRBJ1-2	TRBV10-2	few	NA	TGCGCCAGCGGAGCAGGATCTAACTATGGCTACACCTTC	CASGAGSNYGYTF
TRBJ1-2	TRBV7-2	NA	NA	TGTGCCAGCAGCTTACAGTATACAGGGTTAGAAGGCTACACCTTC	CASSLQYTGLEGYTF
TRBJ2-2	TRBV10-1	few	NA	TGCGCCAGCAGTCTCGGACAGACAAACACCGGGGAGCTGTTTTTT	CASSLGQTNTGELFF
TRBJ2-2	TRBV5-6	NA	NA	TGTGCCAGCAGCCGATATAGGACCGGGGAGCTGTTTTTT	CASSRYRTGELFF
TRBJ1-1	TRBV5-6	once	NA	TGTGCCAGCAGCTTGCCGAGCGGGGGGCCGGAAGCTTTCTTT	CASSLPSGGPEAFF
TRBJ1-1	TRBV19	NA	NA	TGTGCCAGTAAAAACGAGCCGAACACTGAAGCTTTCTTT	CASKNEPNTEAFF
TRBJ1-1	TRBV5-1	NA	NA	TGCGCCAGCAGCTTCCTACGGTCTGAAGGCACTGAAGCTTTCTTT	CASSFLRSEGTEAFF
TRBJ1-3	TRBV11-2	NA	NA	TGTGCCAGCAGCTCGGGCGGCCCTTACTCTGGAAACACCATATATTTT	CASSSGGPYSGNTIYF
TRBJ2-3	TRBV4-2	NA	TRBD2	TGTGCCAGCAGCCAAGGGCCAGCGGGGGCGAGAGATACGCAGTATTTT	CASSQGPAGARDTQYF
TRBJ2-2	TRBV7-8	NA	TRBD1	TGTGCCAGCAGCTTAGGACCAGGGGGCACCGGGGAGCTGTTTTTT	CASSLGPGGTGELFF
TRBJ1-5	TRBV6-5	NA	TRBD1	TGTGCCAGCAGTTTCGACAGGGTTCAGCCCCAGCATTTT	CASSFDRVQPQHF
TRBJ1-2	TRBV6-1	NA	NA	TGTGCCAGCAGCCTTGAAAGGGGATATGGCTACACCTTC	CASSLERGYGYTF
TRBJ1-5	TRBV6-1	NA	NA	TGTGCCAGCAGTGAAGATCCCTCGGGGAATCAGCCCCAGCATTTT	CASSEDPSGNQPQHF
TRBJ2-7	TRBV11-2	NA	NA	TGTGCCAGCAGCCCAGGACTGGAAGGAGACGAGCAGTACTTC	CASSPGLEGDEQYF
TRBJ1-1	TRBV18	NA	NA	TGTGCCAGCTCATCGGGCGGGTATCGTACTGAAGCTTTCTTT	CASSSGGYRTEAFF
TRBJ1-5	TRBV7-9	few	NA	TGTGCCAGCAGCTTAGCGGGTCCCTCCGATCAGCCCCAGCATTTT	CASSLAGPSDQPQHF
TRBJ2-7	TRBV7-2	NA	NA	TGTGCCAGCAGCCCCTCGACAGTCTACGAGCAGTACTTC	CASSPSTVYEQYF
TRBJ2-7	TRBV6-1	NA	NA	TGTGCCAGCAGTGAACCACAGGGATTTCCCTACGAGCAGTACTTC	CASSEPQGFPYEQYF
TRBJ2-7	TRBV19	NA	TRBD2	TGTGCCAGTACCCTCGGGACTAGCGGGAGTGGAAGCTACGAGCAGTACTTC	CASTLGTSGSGSYEQYF
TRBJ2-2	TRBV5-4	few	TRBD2	TGTGCCAGCAGCGGGACTAGCGGGAGTAAGGTCACCGGGGAGCTGTTTTTT	CASSGTSGSKVTGELFF
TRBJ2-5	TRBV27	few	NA	TGTGCCAGCAGCGACGGCTTCACGGCCCAGTACTTC	CASSDGFTAQYF
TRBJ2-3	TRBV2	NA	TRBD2	TGTGCCAGCAGTGAAGGGGTGTGGGAGGGTATAATGAATACGCAGTATTTT	CASSEGVWEGIMNTQYF
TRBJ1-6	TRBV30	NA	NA	TGTGCCGTGTGGCGGGGGAGGCATTCACCCCTCCACTTT	CAVWRGRHSPLHF
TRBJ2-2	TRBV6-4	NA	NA	TGTGCCAGCAGTGGACAGGTCACCGGGGAGCTGTTTTTT	CASSGQVTGELFF
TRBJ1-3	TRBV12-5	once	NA	TGTGCTAGTGGTTTGTACGCAGGACAGACTGGAAACACCATATATTTT	CASGLYAGQTGNTIYF
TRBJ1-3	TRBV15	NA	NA	TGTGCCACCAGCAGAGGGAACGTCGCTGGTCTTGGAAACACCATATATTTT	CATSRGNVAGLGNTIYF
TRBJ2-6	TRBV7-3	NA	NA	TGTGCCAGCCGGCTCAGGGGGGGCCCCTCTGGGGCCAACGTCCTGACTTTC	CASRLRGGPSGANVLTF
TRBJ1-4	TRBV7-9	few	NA	TGTGCCAGCAGCCTACCAACCGGCGGGACTAATGAAAAACTGTTTTTT	CASSLPTGGTNEKLFF
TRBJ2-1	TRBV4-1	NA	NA	TGCGCCAGCAGTGAGGAGGGAATCTCCTACAATGAGCAGTTCTTC	CASSEEGISYNEQFF
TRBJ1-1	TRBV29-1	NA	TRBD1	TGCAGCGCCCGGACAGGGACGGACACTGAAGCTTTCTTT	CSARTGTDTEAFF
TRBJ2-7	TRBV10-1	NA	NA	TGCGCCAGCAGTGAATCAGGGGCGGCCCACGAGCAGTACTTC	CASSESGAAHEQYF
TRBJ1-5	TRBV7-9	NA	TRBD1	TGTGCCAGCAGCTTATATAGGGACAGGGGCAGGAGTCAGCCCCAGCATTTT	CASSLYRDRGRSQPQHF
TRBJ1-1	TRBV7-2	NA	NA	TGTGCCAGCAGCTTAGGCAGGGCGAACACTGAAGCTTTCTTT	CASSLGRANTEAFF
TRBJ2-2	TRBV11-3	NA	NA	TGTGCCAGCAGCTCACGCGGGGAGCTGTTTTTT	CASSSRGELFF
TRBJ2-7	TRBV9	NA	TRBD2	TGTGCCAGCAGCCCAGCGGGACTAGCCTCCGAGCAGTACTTC	CASSPAGLASEQYF
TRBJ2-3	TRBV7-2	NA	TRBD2	TGTGCCAGCAGCCTCCGGATAGCGGGGGCCAACACAGATACGCAGTATTTT	CASSLRIAGANTDTQYF
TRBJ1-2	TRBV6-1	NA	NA	TGTGCCAGCAGAGCCCCCTCTGCCCGATATGGCTACACCTTC	CASRAPSARYGYTF
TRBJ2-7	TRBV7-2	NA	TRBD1	TGTGCCAGCAGCACCCGGACAGGGGAAGTTAACGAGCAGTACTTC	CASSTRTGEVNEQYF
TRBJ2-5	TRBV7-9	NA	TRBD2	TGTGCCAGCAGCCGTAGCGGGGCAGAGACCCAGTACTTC	CASSRSGAETQYF
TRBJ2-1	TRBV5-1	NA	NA	TGCGCCAGCAGCTTGGATTCCCGAATTGGCAATGAGCAGTTCTTC	CASSLDSRIGNEQFF
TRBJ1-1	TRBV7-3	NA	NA	TGTGCCAGCAGCTTAACTCCAGGAAACACTGAAGCTTTCTTT	CASSLTPGNTEAFF